The clone carrying this T cell receptor beta chain was observed a handful of times. Participants came from roughly 24 US areas, aged about 18 to 95 years. CDR1 and CDR2 (germline): SGHTA, FQGTGA. Trimming stripped 4 bases from V and 6 bases from J, with 19 bases between. CDR3 size: 16 residues. This sample was included in a study of blood T cell repertoires in COVID-19. Across the whole study: Both acute and convalescent COVID-19 samples were obtained from the United States, Italy and Spain. The cDNA or gDNA used as material had been derived from T cells, B-cell-depleted T cells, or PBMCs.

Sequencing used immunoSEQ multiplex PCR; TCRdb keeps in-frame clones, though not all of them. The sample shows roughly 200,000 clones, roughly 86% of them seen only once. The rearrangement links TRBV7-3 to TRBJ2-1, with a tentative D call TRBD2 (5 bases). The receptor's source is a woman aged 25 to 45 with acute COVID-19. Sequenced sample: PBMCs or T cells enriched from blood (not recorded which). CDR3 region: CASSSSSTAGSNEQFF. The CDR3 coding sequence is TGTGCCAGCAGCTCTTCCTCTACGGCGGGCTCCAATGAGCAGTTCTTC.